What follows describes a single T cell receptor (beta chain). Its antigen is still unknown. Germline V CDR1 and CDR2: LNHDA, SQIVND (reference sequence). CDR3 length: 13 residues. Trimming pared 2 bases from V and 4 bases from J, leaving 6 bases between. Only in-frame clones appear in the TCRdb table, and some are missing; sequencing was by immunoSEQ multiplex PCR. The sample lists around 21,000 clones, 76% occurring once. The data stem from a study of PD-1 blockade in classical Hodgkin lymphoma. Whole-study context: Patients were administered nivolumab (3 mg/kg intravenously) every 2 weeks. Whole-study findings and limits: Baseline TCR diversity was reportedly lower in newly diagnosed patients than in healthy donors. It was reported as lower still in relapsed/refractory patients. The diversity seen at baseline in complete responders resembled that of newly diagnosed patients. With respect to the repertoire differences, their causes, possibly disease activity or prior therapy, remain undefined.

Time point given: cycle 4 day 1 (C4D1), after 6 weeks of nivolumab. Relapse was seen in all patients after autologous stem cell transplantation, and brentuximab vedotin exposure was variable. This receptor was taken from a human donor with classical Hodgkin lymphoma. Source: peripheral blood mononuclear cells (PBMCs), taken before the fourth cycle of nivolumab. This chain links TRBV19 with TRBJ1-5, with D unresolved. The CDR3 here is CASSINGNQPQHF. Here the CDR3 DNA reads TGTGCCAGTAGTATAAATGGAAATCAGCCCCAGCATTTT.